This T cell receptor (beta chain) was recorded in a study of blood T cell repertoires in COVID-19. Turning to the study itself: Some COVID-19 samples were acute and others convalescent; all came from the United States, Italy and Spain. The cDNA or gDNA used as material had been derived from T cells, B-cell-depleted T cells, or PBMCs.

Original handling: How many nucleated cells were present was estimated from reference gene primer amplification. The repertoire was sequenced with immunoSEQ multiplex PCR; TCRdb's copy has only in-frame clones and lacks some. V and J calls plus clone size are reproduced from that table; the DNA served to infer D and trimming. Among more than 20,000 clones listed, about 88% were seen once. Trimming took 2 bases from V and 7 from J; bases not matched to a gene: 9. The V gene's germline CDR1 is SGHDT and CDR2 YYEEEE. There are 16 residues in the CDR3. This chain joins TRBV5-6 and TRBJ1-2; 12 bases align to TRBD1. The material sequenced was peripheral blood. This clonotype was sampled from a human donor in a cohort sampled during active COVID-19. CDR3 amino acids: CASSFTGTGGASGYTF. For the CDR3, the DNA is TGTGCCAGCAGCTTTACCGGGACAGGGGGCGCGAGTGGCTACACCTTC.